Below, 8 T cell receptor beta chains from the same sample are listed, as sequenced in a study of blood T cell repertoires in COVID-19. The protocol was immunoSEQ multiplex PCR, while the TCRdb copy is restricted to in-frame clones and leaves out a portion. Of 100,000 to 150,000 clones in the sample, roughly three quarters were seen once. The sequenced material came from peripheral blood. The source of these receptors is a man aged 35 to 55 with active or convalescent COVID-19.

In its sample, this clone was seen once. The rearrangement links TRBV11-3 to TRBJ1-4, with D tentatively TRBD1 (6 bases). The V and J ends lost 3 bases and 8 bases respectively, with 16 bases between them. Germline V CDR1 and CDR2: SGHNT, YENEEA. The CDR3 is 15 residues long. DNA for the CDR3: TGTGCCAGCAGCTTGGGGGACACCTCCGGCGAAAAACTGTTTTTT. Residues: CASSLGDTSGEKLFF. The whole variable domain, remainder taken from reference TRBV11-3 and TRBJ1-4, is EAGVVQSPRYKIIEKKQPVAFWCNPISGHNTLYWYLQNLGQGPELLIRYENEEAVDDSQLPKDRFSAERLKGVDSTLKIQPAELGDSAVYLCASSLGDTSGEKLFFGSGTQLSVL.

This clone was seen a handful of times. The CDR3 spells CASSDGLMNTEAFF. Here the CDR3 DNA reads TGCGCCAGCAGTGACGGACTGATGAACACTGAAGCTTTCTTT. This sequence joins TRBV10-1 and TRBJ1-1; D not resolved. With 3 bases removed from V and 0 bases from J, the gap between germline ends came to 8 bases. CDR3 length equals 14 residues. Germline V CDR1 and CDR2: WNHNN, SYGVQD (reference sequence).

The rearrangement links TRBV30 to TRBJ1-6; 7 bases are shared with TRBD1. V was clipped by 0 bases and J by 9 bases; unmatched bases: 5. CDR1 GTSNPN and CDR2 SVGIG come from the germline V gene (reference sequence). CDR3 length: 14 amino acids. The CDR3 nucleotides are TGTGCCTGGAGTGTTGGACAGGTTGCTTCACCCCTCCACTTT. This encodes CAWSVGQVASPLHF.

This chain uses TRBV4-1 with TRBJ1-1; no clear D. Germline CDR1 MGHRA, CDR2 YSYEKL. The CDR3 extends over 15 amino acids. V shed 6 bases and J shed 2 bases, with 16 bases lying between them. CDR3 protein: CASRPTHNSNTEAFF. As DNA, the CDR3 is TGCGCCAGCAGACCTACCCATAACTCCAACACTGAAGCTTTCTTT.

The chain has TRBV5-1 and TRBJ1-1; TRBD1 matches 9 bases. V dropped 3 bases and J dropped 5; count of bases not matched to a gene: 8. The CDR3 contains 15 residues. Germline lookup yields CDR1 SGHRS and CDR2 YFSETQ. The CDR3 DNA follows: TGCGCCAGCAGCTCTTCGACAGGGGGAAGGACTGAAGCTTTCTTT. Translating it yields CASSSSTGGRTEAFF.

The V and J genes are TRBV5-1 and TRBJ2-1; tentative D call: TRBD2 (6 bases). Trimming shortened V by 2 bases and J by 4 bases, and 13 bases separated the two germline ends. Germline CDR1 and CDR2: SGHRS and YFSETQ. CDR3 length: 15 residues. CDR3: CASSLGSGPYNEQFF. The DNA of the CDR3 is TGCGCCAGCAGCTTAGGTAGCGGACCTTACAATGAGCAGTTCTTC.

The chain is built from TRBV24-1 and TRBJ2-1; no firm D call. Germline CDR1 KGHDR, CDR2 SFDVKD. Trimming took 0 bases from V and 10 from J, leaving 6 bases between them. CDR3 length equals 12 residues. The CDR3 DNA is TGTGCCACCAGTGATTTGCTCGCGGAGCAGTTCTTC. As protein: CATSDLLAEQFF.

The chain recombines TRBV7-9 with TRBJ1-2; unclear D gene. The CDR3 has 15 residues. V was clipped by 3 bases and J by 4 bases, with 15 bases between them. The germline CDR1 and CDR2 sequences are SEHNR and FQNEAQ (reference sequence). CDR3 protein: CASSFSSLHAYGYTF. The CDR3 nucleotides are TGTGCCAGCAGCTTCAGTTCCCTGCACGCCTATGGCTACACCTTC.